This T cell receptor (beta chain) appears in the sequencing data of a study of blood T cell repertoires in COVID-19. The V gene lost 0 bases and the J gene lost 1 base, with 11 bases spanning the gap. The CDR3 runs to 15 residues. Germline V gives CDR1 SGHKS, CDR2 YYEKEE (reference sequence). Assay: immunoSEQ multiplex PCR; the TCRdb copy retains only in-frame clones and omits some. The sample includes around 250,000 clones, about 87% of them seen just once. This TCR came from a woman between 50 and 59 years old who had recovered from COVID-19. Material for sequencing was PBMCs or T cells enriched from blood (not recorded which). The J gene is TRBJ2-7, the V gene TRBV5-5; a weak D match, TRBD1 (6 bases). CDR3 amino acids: CASSLGAGASYEQYF. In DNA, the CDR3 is TGTGCCAGCAGCTTGGGGGCAGGGGCGTCCTACGAGCAGTACTTC.